This TCR beta chain was sequenced during a study of human T cells and chemical hapten exposure. Whole-study context: Each patch test put 0.01% DPC on the upper back, and results were read at 6 days.

Indicated time point: pre-sensitization, week 0. Treatment indicated: therapeutic diphenylcyclopropenone sensitization with weekly scalp DPC. Donors were 18 to 70-year-old alopecia patients suitable for DPC. Between the trimmed V and J ends, which lost 1 base and 15 bases, there was a span of 13 bases. The CDR3 sequence is 12 residues long. Germline CDR1 and CDR2: LGHDT and YNNKEL (reference sequence). This clonotype was counted between two and nine times. TCRdb re-called the RACE reads through MiXCR, storing one row per CDR3 protein. The table includes a few hundred thousand distinct CDR3 sequences, about 8.6% detected once.

The gene calls are TRBV3-1 and TRBJ2-1; TRBD2 might be the D (6 bases). This receptor was taken from a middle-aged woman with alopecia areata. Some clones in this sample may be carry-over from other donors' samples. The sample was whole blood, taken in connection with sensitization to the hapten diphenylcyclopropenone (DPC). As DNA, the CDR3 is TGTGCCAGCAGCCAAGCGGGAGTAGGTCGGTTCTTC. Its protein product is CASSQAGVGRFF.